This T cell receptor (beta chain) was found in a study of blood T cells in healthy people across ages. The CDR3 sequence is 16 residues long. Trimming removed 5 bases from V and 4 bases from J; junction bases left unmatched: 6. CDR1 SGHTA and CDR2 FQGNSA come from the germline V gene. This clonotype was observed a handful of times. A J-beta primer mix and a sample-barcoded 5' primer were used in a second PCR of roughly 6 to 11 cycles. All samples yielded 3 million or more CDR3-containing paired-end reads. TCRdb reprocessed the 5' RACE reads via MiXCR and lists one record per CDR3 protein. This table has about a million distinct CDR3 sequences, just over 50% appearing once.

The source of this sequence is a woman aged 55 to 70 in good health. The chain combines TRBV7-2 with TRBJ2-3, with TRBD2 identical over 13 bases. The specimen was blood. CDR3 bases: TGTGCCAGCAGCCGGAGACTAGCGGGAGGCCCAGATACGCAGTATTTT. It is translated as CASSRRLAGGPDTQYF. Drawing the rest from reference TRBV7-2 and TRBJ2-3, the complete variable domain is GAGVSQSPSNKVTEKGKDVELRCDPISGHTALYWYRQSLGQGLEFLIYFQGNSAPDKSGLPSDRFSAERTGGSVSTLTIQRTQQEDSAVYLCASSRRLAGGPDTQYFGPGTRLTVL.